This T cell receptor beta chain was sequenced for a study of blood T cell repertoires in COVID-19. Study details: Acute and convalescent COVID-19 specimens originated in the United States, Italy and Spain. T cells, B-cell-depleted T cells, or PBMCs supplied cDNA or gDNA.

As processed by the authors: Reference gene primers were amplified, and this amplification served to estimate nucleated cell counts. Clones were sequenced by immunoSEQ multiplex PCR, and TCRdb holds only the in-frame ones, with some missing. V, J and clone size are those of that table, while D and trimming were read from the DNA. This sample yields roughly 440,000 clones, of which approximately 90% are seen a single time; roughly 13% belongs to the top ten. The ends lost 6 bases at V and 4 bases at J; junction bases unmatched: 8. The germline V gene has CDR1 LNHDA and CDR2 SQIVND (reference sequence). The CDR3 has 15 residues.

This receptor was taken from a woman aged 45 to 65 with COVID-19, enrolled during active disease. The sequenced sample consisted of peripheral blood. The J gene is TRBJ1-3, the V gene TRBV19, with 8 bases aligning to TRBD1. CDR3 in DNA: TGTGCCAGTAGCGAGCAGGGGGCGCCCGGAAACACCATATATTTT. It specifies CASSEQGAPGNTIYF.